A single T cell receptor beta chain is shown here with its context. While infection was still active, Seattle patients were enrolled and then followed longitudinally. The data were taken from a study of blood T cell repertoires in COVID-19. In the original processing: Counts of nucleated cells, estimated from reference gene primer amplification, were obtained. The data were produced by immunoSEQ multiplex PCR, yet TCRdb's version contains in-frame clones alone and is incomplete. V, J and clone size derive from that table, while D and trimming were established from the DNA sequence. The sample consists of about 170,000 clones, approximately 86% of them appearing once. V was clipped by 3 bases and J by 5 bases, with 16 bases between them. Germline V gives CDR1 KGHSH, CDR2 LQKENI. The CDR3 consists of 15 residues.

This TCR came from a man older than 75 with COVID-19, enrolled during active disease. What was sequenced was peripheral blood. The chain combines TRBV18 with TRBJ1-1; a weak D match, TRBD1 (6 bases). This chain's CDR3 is CASSPPNNRDTEAFF. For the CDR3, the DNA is TGTGCCAGCTCACCGCCGAACAACAGGGATACTGAAGCTTTCTTT.